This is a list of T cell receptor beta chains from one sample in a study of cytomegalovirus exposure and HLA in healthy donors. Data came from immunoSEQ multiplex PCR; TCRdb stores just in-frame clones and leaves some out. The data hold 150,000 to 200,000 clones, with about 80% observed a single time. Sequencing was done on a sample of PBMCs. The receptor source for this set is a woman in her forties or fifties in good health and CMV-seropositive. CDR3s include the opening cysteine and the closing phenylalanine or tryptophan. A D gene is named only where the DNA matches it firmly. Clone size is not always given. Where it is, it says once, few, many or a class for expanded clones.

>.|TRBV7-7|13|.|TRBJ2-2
CASSSTNTGELFF
TGTGCTAGCAGCTCGACTAACACCGGGGAGCTGTTTTTT
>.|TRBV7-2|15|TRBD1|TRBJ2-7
CASSLAWDSSYEQYF
TGTGCCAGCAGCTTAGCCTGGGACAGCTCCTACGAGCAGTACTTC
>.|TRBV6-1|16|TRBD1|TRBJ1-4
CASSESSGQGFEKLFF
TGTGCCAGCAGTGAGTCATCGGGACAGGGGTTCGAAAAACTGTTTTTT
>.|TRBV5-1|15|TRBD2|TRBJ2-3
CASSRGLAGEDTQYF
TGCGCCAGCAGCAGGGGACTAGCGGGGGAGGATACGCAGTATTTT
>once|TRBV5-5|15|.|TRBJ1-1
CASSLLAGGNTEAFF
TGTGCCAGCAGCTTGTTGGCGGGGGGGAACACTGAAGCTTTCTTT
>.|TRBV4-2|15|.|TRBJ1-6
CASSQDVEVSSPLHF
TGTGCCAGCAGCCAGGATGTGGAGGTTTCTTCACCCCTCCACTTT
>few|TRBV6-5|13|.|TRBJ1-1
CAGLPGVGTEAFF
TGTGCCGGCCTCCCCGGGGTGGGGACTGAAGCTTTCTTT
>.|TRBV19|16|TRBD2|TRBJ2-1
CASSPRTSGRGNEQFF
TGTGCCAGTAGTCCCCGGACTAGCGGGAGAGGAAATGAGCAGTTCTTC
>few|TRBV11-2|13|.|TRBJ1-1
CASSLLGNTEAFF
TGTGCCAGCAGCTTACTAGGGAACACTGAAGCTTTCTTT
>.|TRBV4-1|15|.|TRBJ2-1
CASSQESGPTRDTFF
TGCGCCAGCAGCCAAGAAAGTGGGCCAACGAGGGACACGTTCTTC
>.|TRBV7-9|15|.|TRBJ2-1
CASSLVGYPYNEQFF
TGTGCCAGCAGCTTGGTCGGGTACCCCTACAATGAGCAGTTCTTC
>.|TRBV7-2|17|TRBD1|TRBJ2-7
CASSFLNYRDSSYEQYF
TGTGCCAGCAGCTTTCTGAACTATCGGGACAGCTCCTACGAGCAGTACTTC
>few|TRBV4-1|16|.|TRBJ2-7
CASSQDWARVTLEQYF
TGCGCCAGCAGCCAAGATTGGGCCAGAGTTACGTTGGAGCAGTACTTC
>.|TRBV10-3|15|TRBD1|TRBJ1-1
CAISESQGARTEAFF
TGTGCCATCAGTGAGTCGCAGGGGGCTAGGACTGAAGCTTTCTTT
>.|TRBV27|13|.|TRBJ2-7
CASSLSLAGEQYF
TGTGCCAGCAGTTTATCCCTAGCTGGGGAGCAGTACTTC
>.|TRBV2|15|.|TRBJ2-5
CASKSLDDSQETQYF
TGTGCCAGCAAATCTCTTGACGACAGTCAAGAGACCCAGTACTTC
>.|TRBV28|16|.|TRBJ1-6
CASSWGGNYQNSPLHF
TGTGCCAGCAGTTGGGGAGGGAATTATCAAAATTCACCCCTCCACTTT
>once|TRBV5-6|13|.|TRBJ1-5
CASSLAEDQPQHF
TGTGCCAGCAGCCTGGCAGAGGATCAGCCCCAGCATTTT
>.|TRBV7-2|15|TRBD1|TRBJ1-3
CASSSQGTEGNTIYF
TGTGCCAGCAGCTCCCAGGGGACAGAGGGAAACACCATATATTTT
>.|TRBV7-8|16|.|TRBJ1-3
CASSRITGTSGNTIYF
TGTGCCAGCAGCCGGATAACAGGGACCTCTGGAAACACCATATATTTT
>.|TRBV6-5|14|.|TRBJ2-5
CASSPRGLGETQYF
TGTGCCAGCAGTCCAAGGGGTTTAGGGGAGACCCAGTACTTC
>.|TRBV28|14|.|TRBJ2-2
CASRDGQNTGELFF
TGTGCCAGCAGGGACGGACAGAACACCGGGGAGCTGTTTTTT
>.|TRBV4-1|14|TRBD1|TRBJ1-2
CASSLTGGKDGYTF
TGCGCCAGCAGCCTGACAGGGGGAAAGGATGGCTACACCTTC
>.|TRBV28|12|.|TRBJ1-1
CASTLKGGRAFF
TGTGCCAGCACCCTGAAGGGGGGGCGGGCTTTCTTT
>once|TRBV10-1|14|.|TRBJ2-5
CASRSAGHEKTQYF
TGCGCCAGCAGATCAGCAGGACATGAGAAGACCCAGTACTTC
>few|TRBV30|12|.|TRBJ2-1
CAWDGGKGEQFF
TGTGCCTGGGACGGGGGAAAGGGTGAGCAGTTCTTC
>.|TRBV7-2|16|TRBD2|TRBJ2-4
CASSPRLAGEKNIQYF
TGTGCCAGCAGCCCGAGACTAGCGGGGGAGAAAAACATTCAGTACTTC